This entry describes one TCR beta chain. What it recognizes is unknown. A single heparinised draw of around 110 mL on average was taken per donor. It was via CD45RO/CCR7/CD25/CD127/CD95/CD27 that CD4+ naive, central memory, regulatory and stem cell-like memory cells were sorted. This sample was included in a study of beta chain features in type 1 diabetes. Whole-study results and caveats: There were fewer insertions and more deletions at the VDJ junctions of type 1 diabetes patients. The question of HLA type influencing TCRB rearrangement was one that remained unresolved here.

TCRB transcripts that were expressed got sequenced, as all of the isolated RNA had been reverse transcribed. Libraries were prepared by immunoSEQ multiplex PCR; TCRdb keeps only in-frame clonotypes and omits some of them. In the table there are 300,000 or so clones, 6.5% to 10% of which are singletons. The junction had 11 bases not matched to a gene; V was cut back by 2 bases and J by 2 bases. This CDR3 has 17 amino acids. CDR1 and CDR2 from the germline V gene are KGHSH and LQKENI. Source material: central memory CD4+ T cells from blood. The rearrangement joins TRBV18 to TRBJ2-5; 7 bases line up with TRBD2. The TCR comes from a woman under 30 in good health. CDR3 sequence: CASSPTFFGGDQETQYF. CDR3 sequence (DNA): TGTGCCAGCTCACCAACGTTCTTTGGGGGGGATCAAGAGACCCAGTACTTC.